These 17 T cell receptor beta chains were all obtained from the same sample, sequenced in a study of identical twins (TCRdb year 2016). The library was produced with 5' RACE. The data were produced on an Illumina HiSeq 2000. Clones were called with MiXCR by TCRdb after fastp trimmed the public reads at Q25, and only in-frame beta chains were retained. Identical CDR3 proteins give one entry, which carries the most common genes and DNA. In all, the sample holds 200,000 to 250,000 distinct CDR3 sequences, and under 8.5% of those were seen once. Roughly 14% of the sample is taken by the ten largest. The same specimen was also included in a second study, on T cells expressing NK-cell markers.

Source material: CD8+ T cells sorted from blood. All receptors derive from a woman between 18 and 29 years old in good health.

Only a few counts were recorded for this clonotype. The V call is TRBV9, the J call TRBJ2-7, with no clear D. V lost 0 bases, J lost 2 bases, and 12 bases lay in between. Per the germline V gene, CDR1 is SGDLS and CDR2 is YYNGEE. The CDR3 contains 15 residues. The CDR3 loop is CASSVGGGPTYEQYF. For the CDR3, the DNA is TGTGCCAGCAGCGTAGGTGGCGGTCCCACCTACGAGCAGTACTTC.

This clonotype was recorded a few times. The chain combines TRBV12-3 or TRBV12-4 with TRBJ1-1, with a possible D match to TRBD1 (5 bases). V was pared by 3 bases and J by 1 base, with 15 bases between. CDR3 size: 16 residues. CDR3 protein: CASSFGTEGWNTEAFF. In DNA form, the CDR3 reads TGTGCCAGCAGTTTTGGGACCGAGGGATGGAACACTGAAGCTTTCTTT.

The chain couples TRBV4-3 to TRBJ2-1; TRBD1 is a possible D gene (5 bases). Germline CDR1 and CDR2: LGHNA and YSLEER. This CDR3 spans 16 amino acids. V dropped 0 bases and J dropped 1 base, with 10 bases sitting between them. CDR3: CASSQDRARSYNEQFF. CDR3 nucleotides: TGCGCCAGCAGCCAAGACAGGGCGAGGTCCTACAATGAGCAGTTCTTC.

This clonotype was detected ten times or more. This chain links TRBV6-1 with TRBJ2-7; 8 positions match TRBD2. Germline CDR1 is MNHNS and CDR2 is SASEGT. The CDR3 extends over 16 amino acids. Trimming cost V 3 bases and J 1 base; bases outside gene matches: 8. CDR3 nucleotide sequence: TGTGCCAGCAGTGAGAAAGTAGCGGGGAGTTCCTACGAGCAGTACTTC. Its translation is CASSEKVAGSSYEQYF.

This clonotype came up many times. The chain recombines TRBV27 with TRBJ2-1; D gene ambiguous. Trimming took off 4 bases at V and 1 base at J, with 8 bases between the two ends. The CDR3 covers 14 residues. The V gene's germline CDR1 is MNHEY and CDR2 SMNVEV (reference sequence). CDR3 in DNA: TGTGCCAGCAGTTCCGTGGAATCCTACAATGAGCAGTTCTTC. Translated: CASSSVESYNEQFF.

This clonotype was counted ten times or more. The chain links TRBV7-9 to TRBJ2-1; D unresolved. Germline V gives CDR1 SEHNR, CDR2 FQNEAQ (reference sequence). Between the trimmed V and J ends, which lost 3 bases and 2 bases, there was a span of 11 bases. This CDR3 is built from 15 residues. The CDR3 DNA reads TGTGCCAGCAGCTTTTCGGGCGTCCCCTACAATGAGCAGTTCTTC. Protein: CASSFSGVPYNEQFF. Drawing the rest from reference TRBV7-9 and TRBJ2-1, the complete variable domain is DTGVSQNPRHKITKRGQNVTFRCDPISEHNRLYWYRQTLGQGPEFLTYFQNEAQLEKSRLLSDRFSAERPKGSFSTLEIQRTEQGDSAMYLCASSFSGVPYNEQFFGPGTRLTVL.

This clonotype has more than one count but fewer than ten. This chain joins TRBV12-3 or TRBV12-4 and TRBJ1-2; D remains ambiguous. The CDR3 length is 13 residues. Trimming stripped 3 bases from V and 2 bases from J, with 7 bases between. CDR3 in amino acids: CASSFATNYGYTF. The CDR3 region has the DNA TGTGCCAGCAGTTTCGCGACCAACTATGGCTACACCTTC.

This clonotype has a handful of counts. V usage is TRBV3-1 and J usage is TRBJ2-1; no definite D call. V shed 2 bases and J shed 4 bases, with 12 bases lying between them. CDR1 and CDR2 (germline): LGHDT, YNNKEL (reference sequence). The CDR3 covers 15 residues. The CDR3 bases are TGTGCCAGCAGCCAATACTCGGACGAGTACAATGAGCAGTTCTTC. It yields the protein CASSQYSDEYNEQFF.

At least ten counts were recorded for this clonotype. The chain has TRBV5-1 and TRBJ2-1, with D possibly matching TRBD2 (6 bases). CDR1 is SGHRS, CDR2 YFSETQ, per germline. With 4 bases removed from V and 4 bases from J, the gap between germline ends came to 18 bases. CDR3 length: 16 residues. The CDR3 DNA reads as TGCGCCAGCAGCCCGGTAGGGGCGCGGGGATACAATGAGCAGTTCTTC. Translation: CASSPVGARGYNEQFF.

The chain employs TRBV12-3 or TRBV12-4 and TRBJ2-2, with no clear D. CDR3 length: 15 amino acids. V lost 1 base to trimming and J lost 7 bases, with 13 bases between them. The CDR3 protein is CASSLVAGARGELFF. The DNA for the CDR3 is TGTGCCAGCAGTTTAGTTGCAGGCGCTCGCGGGGAGCTGTTTTTT.

This clonotype was observed at least ten times. This chain joins TRBV5-6 and TRBJ2-7; D not resolved. The germline V gene has CDR1 SGHDT and CDR2 YYEEEE. V shed 2 bases and J shed 3 bases, with 9 bases lying between them. This CDR3 spans 13 amino acids. The CDR3 region is CASSFIQDYEQYF. DNA of the CDR3: TGTGCCAGCAGCTTTATTCAGGACTACGAGCAGTACTTC.

This clonotype was observed a handful of times. The J gene is TRBJ2-2, the V gene TRBV2; D unresolved. In germline, CDR1 is SNHLY, CDR2 FYNNEI. The CDR3 is made up of 14 amino acids. Between the trimmed V and J ends, which lost 2 bases and 5 bases, there was a span of 9 bases. The CDR3 protein is CASSEILGTGELFF. CDR3 DNA sequence: TGTGCCAGCAGTGAAATTTTGGGGACCGGGGAGCTGTTTTTT.

CDR3 region: CASRPPSSSTSGGWRETQYF. The CDR3 DNA is TGTGCCAGCAGGCCCCCCTCCTCCTCGACTAGCGGGGGTTGGAGAGAGACCCAGTACTTC. V gene TRBV6-2 or TRBV6-3 combines with J gene TRBJ2-5; TRBD2 aligns across 12 bases. This CDR3 comprises 20 residues. V gave up 6 bases and J gave up 4 bases; unmatched junction bases: 21. Germline CDR1 is MNHEY and CDR2 is SVGEGT.

The chain couples TRBV30 to TRBJ2-5; D is unclear. CDR1 is GTSNPN, CDR2 SVGIG, per germline (reference sequence). Trimming left V 4 bases short and J 0 bases short, with 9 bases between. The CDR3 spans 13 residues. The CDR3 DNA is TGTGCCTGGACGGCGGAGAACCAAGAGACCCAGTACTTC. Translating it yields CAWTAENQETQYF.

V gene TRBV5-1 combines with J gene TRBJ2-3; 16 bases agree with TRBD2. V gave up 4 bases and J gave up 1 base; unmatched junction bases: 6. The CDR3 sequence is 18 residues long. Per the germline V gene, CDR1 is SGHRS and CDR2 is YFSETQ. The CDR3 sequence is CASSQGLAGGIGTDTQYF. For the CDR3, the DNA is TGCGCCAGCAGCCAGGGACTAGCGGGAGGGATCGGCACAGATACGCAGTATTTT.

This clonotype was counted between two and nine times. V usage is TRBV12-5 and J usage is TRBJ1-1, with 9 bases that match TRBD1. Germline assignment: CDR1 LGHNT and CDR2 FRNRAP. The CDR3 consists of 14 residues. The J segment lost 3 bases and the V segment lost 7 bases, leaving 6 bases of the junction unmatched. CDR3 DNA: TGTGCTAGTGCCCTAGGGACAGGGCACACTGAAGCTTTCTTT. Translation: CASALGTGHTEAFF.

This clonotype occurred many times. The rearrangement joins TRBV27 to TRBJ2-7, with D unresolved. Germline values: CDR1 MNHEY, CDR2 SMNVEV (reference sequence). V was cut by 2 bases and J by 2 bases, with 7 bases left in between. The CDR3 consists of 13 residues. The CDR3 coding sequence is TGTGCCAGCAGTTTAAAGGGTCCCTACGAGCAGTACTTC. Encoded protein: CASSLKGPYEQYF.